These 27 T cell receptor beta chains came from one sample sequenced in a study of prognosis after radiotherapy for stage I lung cancer. Two-round multiplex PCR on genomic DNA was the method by which TCR beta CDR3 was amplified. Primers specific to each TRBV and TRBJ gene drove first-round PCR. TCRdb redid the calling of the multiplex PCR reads with MiXCR, one entry per CDR3 protein. The data hold approximately 16,000 distinct CDR3 sequences, with around 40% observed a single time. Sample: PBMCs, taken before or after stereotactic body radiation therapy (not recorded which). These receptors all come from a donor of 50 years or more with non-small cell lung cancer.

This clonotype was counted ten times or more. J is TRBJ2-7 and V is TRBV20-1; 10 positions match TRBD1. Unmatched junction bases numbered 6, after V lost 7 bases and J lost 6 bases. Germline values: CDR1 DFQATT, CDR2 SNEGSKA (reference sequence). This CDR3 spans 12 amino acids. The CDR3 DNA follows: TGCAGTGTCCCGGGACAGGGGTCCGAGCAGTACTTC. Protein sequence: CSVPGQGSEQYF.

A word on this clonotype: The CDR3 does not close with the conserved phenylalanine or tryptophan, likely indicating a read error. V gene TRBV6-1 combines with J gene TRBJ2-7; unclear D gene. CDR3 length: 12 amino acids. Trimming took off 4 bases at V and 4 bases at J, with 8 bases between the two ends. Germline assignment: CDR1 MNHNS and CDR2 SASEGT. CDR3 sequence: CASSVESYEQYL. CDR3 in DNA: TGTGCCAGCAGTGTAGAGAGTTACGAGCAGTACTTG.

Turning to this clonotype: It may be a read error: a sequence one base away is much more abundant. The rearrangement uses TRBV20-1 and TRBJ2-3, with D tentatively TRBD1 (5 bases). This CDR3 is built from 15 residues. V dropped 6 bases and J dropped 2 bases, with 18 bases sitting between them. The germline gives CDR1 DFQATT, CDR2 SNEGSKA (reference sequence). The CDR3 loop is CSATQGDSPTDTQYF. CDR3 DNA sequence: TGCAGTGCGACCCAGGGCGATAGCCCCACAGATACGCAGTATTTT.

Many counts were recorded for this clonotype. The chain has TRBV11-2 and TRBJ2-5; no definite D call. CDR1 and CDR2 (germline): SGHAT, FQNNGV. CDR3 size: 12 residues. The germline V and J ends were trimmed by 5 bases and 4 bases, with 8 bases remaining between them. The DNA for the CDR3 is TGTGCCAGCAGCCAAATCGGAGAGACCCAGTACTTC. Translating gives CASSQIGETQYF. Full variable domain (outside the CDR3, taken from reference TRBV11-2 and TRBJ2-5): EAGVAQSPRYKIIEKRQSVAFWCNPISGHATLYWYQQILGQGPKLLIQFQNNGVVDDSQLPKDRFSAERLKGVDSTLKIQPAKLEDSAVYLCASSQIGETQYFGPGTRLLVL.

The table lists this clonotype with a few counts. Lacking the conserved final phenylalanine or tryptophan, this CDR3 likely reflects a read error. The chain recombines TRBV4-1 with TRBJ1-2; D gene uncertain. Germline V lookup: CDR1 MGHRA, CDR2 YSYEKL. The CDR3 has 14 residues. The V end lost 1 base, the J end lost 5 bases, and 11 bases lay between the germline ends. CDR3 nucleotides: TGCGCCAGCAGCCAAGTTTTCGAGCGATATGGCTACACCCTC. The encoded protein is CASSQVFERYGYTL.

The sample holds many counts of this clonotype. The V and J genes are TRBV20-1 and TRBJ2-1; D unclear. The V and J ends lost 6 bases and 1 base respectively, with 10 bases between them. The germline CDR1 and CDR2 sequences are DFQATT and SNEGSKA (reference sequence). The CDR3 consists of 13 residues. CDR3 DNA sequence: TGCAGTGCCCCAGGCGGTTCCTACAATGAGCAGTTCTTC. Amino acids: CSAPGGSYNEQFF.

This clonotype was recorded many times. The chain links TRBV7-8 to TRBJ1-1, with TRBD1 identical over 11 bases. This CDR3 has 14 residues. Germline V gives CDR1 SGHVS, CDR2 FQNEAQ. V shed 3 bases and J 11 bases; nucleotides not matched to a gene: 8. CDR3 sequence (DNA): TGTGCCAGCAGCTTTCGGACAGGGGGCGGGGGGGCTTTCTTT. Translation gives CASSFRTGGGGAFF.

This clonotype was detected ten times or more. The rearrangement uses TRBV7-8 and TRBJ1-1, with a tentative D call TRBD1 (6 bases). CDR1 and CDR2 from the germline V gene are SGHVS and FQNEAQ. The germline V and J ends were trimmed by 0 bases and 5 bases, with 13 bases remaining between them. CDR3 size: 15 residues. CDR3 region: CASSLATQGYTEAFF. CDR3 in DNA: TGTGCCAGCAGCTTAGCGACACAGGGTTATACTGAAGCTTTCTTT.

This sequence joins TRBV12-3 or TRBV12-4 and TRBJ2-5; the D is unclear. CDR3 length: 13 amino acids. V lost 10 bases and J lost 2, with 14 bases in between. This CDR3 is CAISPNQQETQYF. CDR3 sequence (DNA): TGTGCCATCAGCCCGAACCAACAAGAGACCCAGTACTTC.

V usage is TRBV2 and J usage is TRBJ2-1; 10 bases match TRBD2. Germline V CDR1 and CDR2: SNHLY, FYNNEI. After removal of 6 bases from V and 9 bases from J, the junction contained 8 bases not matched to a gene. The CDR3 totals 14 residues. Here the CDR3 reads CASSGLAGEAEQFF. The CDR3 DNA is TGTGCCAGCAGCGGGCTAGCGGGAGAGGCTGAGCAGTTCTTC. Full variable domain (outside the CDR3, taken from reference TRBV2 and TRBJ2-1): EPEVTQTPSHQVTQMGQEVILRCVPISNHLYFYWYRQILGQKVEFLVSFYNNEISEKSEIFDDQFSVERPDGSNFTLKIRSTKLEDSAMYFCASSGLAGEAEQFFGPGTRLTVL.

The V and J genes are TRBV30 and TRBJ1-5, with no clear D. This CDR3 is 16 amino acids long. Germline CDR1 is GTSNPN and CDR2 is SVGIG (reference sequence). Trimming took off 6 bases at V and 7 bases at J, with 25 bases between the two ends. This chain's CDR3 is CACSTPPGSIGQPQHF. The CDR3 DNA sequence: TGTGCCTGCTCTACACCTCCGGGAAGCATTGGGCAGCCCCAGCATTTT.

Details on this clonotype: A read error is the likely source, as a far larger clone sits one nucleotide away. The J gene is TRBJ2-3, the V gene TRBV6-4; 7 bases are shared with TRBD2. Germline CDR1 reads MRHNA; CDR2 reads SNTAGT. Trimming at V came to 6 bases and at J to 2 bases, leaving 11 bases not matched to a gene. The CDR3 sequence is 16 residues long. The CDR3 DNA reads TGTGCCAGCAGGACGAGAGCGGGGATAAACACAGATACGCAGTATTTT. This gives the protein CASRTRAGINTDTQYF.

This clonotype was found many times. The J gene is TRBJ2-2, the V gene TRBV20-1; perhaps TRBD2 as D (5 bases). The length of the CDR3 is 13 residues. CDR1 is DFQATT, CDR2 SNEGSKA, per germline (reference sequence). With 6 bases removed from V and 7 bases from J, the gap between germline ends came to 15 bases. Here the CDR3 reads CSAVSGAGGELFF. The CDR3 DNA reads as TGCAGTGCCGTTTCTGGCGCGGGCGGGGAGCTGTTTTTT.

This clonotype was recorded many times. The chain carries TRBV6-2 or TRBV6-3 and TRBJ1-5; possible D gene TRBD1, 5 bases. There are 13 residues in the CDR3. CDR1 and CDR2 (germline): MNHEY, SVGEGT. V was shortened by 8 bases and J by 5 bases, with 13 bases between the two germline ends. This CDR3 is CASHPMGDQPQHF. CDR3 sequence (DNA): TGTGCCAGCCATCCAATGGGGGATCAGCCCCAGCATTTT.

This clonotype was picked up many times. This sequence joins TRBV7-3 and TRBJ2-3; 8 bases fit TRBD2. Per the germline V gene, CDR1 is SGHTA and CDR2 is FQGTGA. The CDR3 is 16 residues long. V gave up 4 bases and J gave up 0 bases; unmatched junction bases: 6. The CDR3 is CASSSDPSGSTDTQYF. The CDR3 nucleotides read TGTGCCAGCAGCTCCGACCCTAGCGGGAGCACAGATACGCAGTATTTT.

About this clonotype itself: One junction end disagrees with the germline gene, perhaps due to a read error. The chain has TRBV19 and TRBJ1-5, with 7 positions matching TRBD1. From germline, CDR1 is LNHDA and CDR2 SQIVND (reference sequence). The CDR3 sequence is 15 residues long. CDR3 DNA sequence: TGTGCCAGTAGTATGACAGGGCGATCCAATCATCCCCTGCATTTT. It translates to CASSMTGRSNHPLHF.

This clonotype was counted at least ten times. The chain has TRBV12-3 or TRBV12-4 and TRBJ2-5; 10 bases match TRBD2. The CDR3 is 16 residues long. V lost 7 bases to trimming and J lost 5 bases; unmatched junction nucleotides: 13. The CDR3 loop is CASTLSGGALRETQYF. DNA for the CDR3: TGTGCCAGCACCCTCAGCGGGGGGGCCTTGAGGGAGACCCAGTACTTC.

V usage is TRBV7-3 and J usage is TRBJ1-1; possible D gene TRBD1, 5 bases. The CDR3 consists of 13 residues. Trimming removed 5 bases from V and 1 base from J, with 8 bases in between. In germline, CDR1 is SGHTA, CDR2 FQGTGA. The CDR3 DNA sequence: TGTGCCAGCAGCACCCAGGGGAACACTGAAGCTTTCTTT. Protein product: CASSTQGNTEAFF.

This clonotype is medium-sized by share. The chain has TRBV30 and TRBJ1-2; D gene unclear. Deletions cut 3 bases from V and 9 bases from J, with 17 bases between. This CDR3 is 13 amino acids long. From germline, CDR1 is GTSNPN and CDR2 SVGIG (reference sequence). CDR3 protein: CAWSGRPALSYTF. CDR3 nucleotides: TGTGCCTGGAGCGGTCGGCCGGCCTTGAGCTACACCTTC. The full variable domain, in which reference TRBV30 and TRBJ1-2 provide the parts outside the CDR3, is SQTIHQWPATLVQPVGSPLSLECTVEGTSNPNLYWYRQAAGRGLQLLFYSVGIGQISSEVPQNLSASRPQDRQFILSSKKLLLSDSGFYLCAWSGRPALSYTFGSGTRLTVV.

Comments on this clonotype: Given a much more abundant clone one base away, this may be a read error. The chain has TRBV29-1 and TRBJ2-3; D might be TRBD2 (7 bases). Germline loops: CDR1 SQVTM, CDR2 ANQGSEA. The CDR3 sequence is 14 residues long. V was cut by 4 bases and J by 7 bases, with 18 bases left in between. CDR3 in DNA: TGCAGCGTTGGGAAGGGGAGGGGGGGCTATACGCAGTATTTT. Protein: CSVGKGRGGYTQYF.

The chain has TRBV5-1 and TRBJ2-7; 9 bases align to TRBD1. From germline, CDR1 is SGHRS and CDR2 YFSETQ. Germline trimming cut 5 bases from V and 6 bases from J; bases unmatched to any gene: 9. The CDR3 has 14 amino acids. Here the CDR3 reads CASRVGQGPGEQYF. CDR3 coding DNA: TGCGCCAGCAGGGTGGGACAGGGTCCCGGCGAGCAGTACTTC.

The chain has TRBV6-1 and TRBJ2-3; unclear D gene. The CDR3 extends over 14 amino acids. V gave up 5 bases and J gave up 2 bases, with 11 bases separating them. CDR1 and CDR2 from the germline V gene are MNHNS and SASEGT. CDR3 residues: CASSRRLNTDTQYF. DNA for the CDR3: TGTGCCAGCAGTCGACGCCTTAACACAGATACGCAGTATTTT.

The chain carries TRBV5-1 and TRBJ2-2; 7 nucleotides line up with TRBD1. V shed 5 bases, J shed 6 bases, and the junction held 7 bases outside the gene matches. CDR1 and CDR2 from the germline V gene are SGHRS and YFSETQ. This CDR3 spans 14 amino acids. In nucleotides, the CDR3 is TGCGCCAGCAGTCAATCGACAGGGTCCGGGGAGCTGTTTTTT. It codes for CASSQSTGSGELFF. The entire variable domain, with the rest obtained from reference TRBV5-1 and TRBJ2-2, is as follows: KAGVTQTPRYLIKTRGQQVTLSCSPISGHRSVSWYQQTPGQGLQFLFEYFSETQRNKGNFPGRFSGRQFSNSRSEMNVSTLELGDSALYLCASSQSTGSGELFFGEGSRLTVL.

This clonotype ranks as medium-sized. The J gene is TRBJ1-5, the V gene TRBV6-2 or TRBV6-3, with no clear D. V gave up 2 bases and J gave up 7 bases, with 6 bases separating them. CDR1 is MNHEY, CDR2 SVGEGT, per germline. This CDR3 region has 12 residues. CDR3 region: CASSYMSQPQHF. The CDR3 region has the DNA TGTGCCAGCAGTTACATGTCCCAGCCCCAGCATTTT.

The chain joins TRBV6-1 to TRBJ2-1, with TRBD2 as a possible D gene (5 bases). Trimming cost V 7 bases and J 12 bases, with 13 bases left between them. CDR3 length equals 11 residues. Germline loops: CDR1 MNHNS, CDR2 SASEGT. The CDR3 DNA reads as TGTGCCAGCATCGGAGGAGGTGTGCAGTTCTTC. This codes for CASIGGGVQFF.

The table lists this clonotype with many counts. The CDR3 DNA is TGCGCCAGCAGCCAATTAGCGGGAGACACACGGGGGGATACGCAGTATTTT. Translation: CASSQLAGDTRGDTQYF. The rearrangement joins TRBV4-3 to TRBJ2-3; 9 nucleotides match TRBD2. Trimming at V came to 2 bases and at J to 6 bases, leaving 12 bases not matched to a gene. The germline V gene has CDR1 LGHNA and CDR2 YSLEER. CDR3 length: 17 residues.

As concerns this clonotype: This may stem from a read error, because a much larger clone lies one nucleotide away. The CDR3 ends on some other residue instead of the conserved phenylalanine or tryptophan, so this is likely a read error. The chain uses TRBV18 and TRBJ1-3, with D tentatively TRBD1 (5 bases). The CDR3 consists of 15 residues. Germline V lookup: CDR1 KGHSH, CDR2 LQKENI. V was clipped by 5 bases and J by 2 bases, with 13 bases between them. The CDR3 DNA follows: TGTGCCAGCTCATCGGACCAGGGAGCTGGAAACACCATATATCTT. Its protein is CASSSDQGAGNTIYL.